A selection of T cell receptor beta chains follows, all from one sample in a study of blood T cells in healthy people across ages. TCRdb passed the 5' RACE reads through MiXCR, listing each CDR3 protein once. The data hold about a million distinct CDR3 sequences, with approximately 49% observed a single time. The sample consisted of blood. The receptors derive from a man aged 30 to 45 in good health. Both conserved end residues are part of each CDR3. A D gene is named only where the DNA matches it firmly. Size is stated for part of the rows, as once, few or many counts, or as a class when the clone is expanded.

abundance	d_gene	j_gene	v_gene	CDR3aa	CDR3nt
NA	TRBD2	TRBJ2-7	TRBV7-2	CASSLMFRQRGVYNEQYF	TGTGCCAGCAGCTTAATGTTTAGGCAGCGGGGTGTCTACAATGAGCAGTACTTC
few	NA	TRBJ2-6	TRBV4-1	CASSQGIVNSGANVLTF	TGCGCCAGCAGCCAAGGTATCGTGAATTCTGGGGCCAACGTCCTGACTTTC
NA	NA	TRBJ2-7	TRBV14	CASSQGPWQYF	TGTGCCAGCAGCCAAGGTCCATGGCAGTACTTC
NA	NA	TRBJ2-7	TRBV4-3	CASSTGTDERYEQYF	TGCGCCAGCAGTACCGGGACGGACGAAAGGTACGAGCAGTACTTC
few	TRBD1	TRBJ1-1	TRBV6-6	CASTQPGQGPEAFF	TGTGCCAGCACCCAACCGGGACAGGGCCCTGAAGCTTTCTTT
NA	NA	TRBJ1-3	TRBV29-1	CSVDGGGSGNTIYF	TGCAGCGTTGATGGGGGCGGCTCTGGAAACACCATATATTTT
NA	NA	TRBJ1-1	TRBV3-1	CASSQVQSEAFF	TGTGCCAGCAGCCAAGTTCAGTCTGAAGCTTTCTTT
NA	TRBD1	TRBJ2-7	TRBV12-3/TRBV12-4	CASGYLGQVSYEQYF	TGTGCCAGCGGTTATTTGGGACAGGTCTCCTACGAGCAGTACTTC
NA	NA	TRBJ2-3	TRBV5-6	CASSWARTDTQYF	TGCGCCAGCAGCTGGGCCCGAACAGATACGCAGTATTTT
NA	NA	TRBJ1-1	TRBV7-9	CASSLEFETFF	TGTGCCAGCAGCTTAGAGTTTGAAACTTTCTTT
NA	NA	TRBJ2-5	TRBV20-1	CSARNLGDSGRETQYF	TGCAGTGCGAGAAACCTCGGGGACTCCGGACGGGAGACCCAGTACTTC
NA	NA	TRBJ2-3	TRBV7-2	CASSLVGGGLDTQYF	TGTGCCAGCAGCTTAGTAGGGGGGGGGCTGGATACGCAGTATTTT